These 15 T cell receptor beta chains came from one sample sequenced in a study of blood T cell repertoires in COVID-19. Data came from immunoSEQ multiplex PCR; TCRdb stores just in-frame clones and leaves some out. The data hold around 300,000 clones, with 85% observed a single time. What was sequenced was peripheral blood. The receptors come from a woman aged 45-59 years with active or convalescent COVID-19.

CDR3 loop: CASSEAGTDTQYF. For the CDR3, the DNA is TGTGCCAGCAGTGAAGCCGGGACAGATACGCAGTATTTT. The chain is built from TRBV2 and TRBJ2-3; D unclear. CDR1 and CDR2 from the germline V gene are SNHLY and FYNNEI. The V end was cut by 0 bases, the J end by 3 bases, with 4 bases between. This CDR3 is 13 amino acids long.

The V gene is TRBV7-9, the J gene TRBJ1-4, with 7 bases matching TRBD1. Germline loops: CDR1 SEHNR, CDR2 FQNEAQ (reference sequence). The CDR3 runs 19 residues. Trimming took 3 bases from V and 5 from J; bases not matched to a gene: 18. The CDR3 region is CASSLGTGTVSVRNEKLFF. CDR3 nucleotide sequence: TGTGCCAGCAGCTTGGGAACCGGGACAGTCTCCGTACGGAATGAAAAACTGTTTTTT.

The V and J genes are TRBV24-1 and TRBJ1-1; 7 bases are shared with TRBD1. The CDR3 sequence is 12 residues long. Germline values: CDR1 KGHDR, CDR2 SFDVKD. Trimming cost V 5 bases and J 11 bases; bases outside gene matches: 7. The CDR3 sequence: CATSGPGTEAFF. The DNA of the CDR3 is TGTGCCACCAGTGGTCCCGGGACAGAGGCTTTCTTT.

J is TRBJ1-2 and V is TRBV27; 9 bases align to TRBD1. Germline V gene data show CDR1 as MNHEY and CDR2 as SMNVEV (reference sequence). V shed 2 bases, J shed 2 bases, and the junction held 9 bases outside the gene matches. This CDR3 has 17 amino acids. CDR3 nucleotides: TGTGCCAGCAGTTTAACCTCCGGGACAGGGTTCAACTATGGCTACACCTTC. Translation gives CASSLTSGTGFNYGYTF.

This clone occurred a few times. This chain uses TRBV25-1 with TRBJ1-1; the match to TRBD1 covers 7 bases. CDR1 is MGHDK and CDR2 is SYGVNS in the germline V gene. This CDR3 has 15 residues. The trim removed 4 bases at V and 4 bases at J, leaving 9 bases unmatched. The CDR3 DNA is TGTGCCAGCAGTGTACCCGAGGCAGGGGGCACTGAAGCTTTCTTT. It codes for CASSVPEAGGTEAFF.

V and J are TRBV11-2 and TRBJ1-2, with 12 positions matching TRBD1. The CDR3 is 17 residues long. V shed 0 bases and J 2 bases; nucleotides not matched to a gene: 4. Germline V CDR1 and CDR2: SGHAT, FQNNGV. The CDR3 here is CASSLEGTGGINYGYTF. The CDR3, as DNA: TGTGCCAGCAGCTTAGAGGGGACAGGGGGCATAAACTATGGCTACACCTTC. The variable domain in full, completed from reference TRBV11-2 and TRBJ1-2, reads EAGVAQSPRYKIIEKRQSVAFWCNPISGHATLYWYQQILGQGPKLLIQFQNNGVVDDSQLPKDRFSAERLKGVDSTLKIQPAKLEDSAVYLCASSLEGTGGINYGYTFGSGTRLTVV.

V usage is TRBV24-1 and J usage is TRBJ1-2; TRBD1 agrees at 9 bases. J lost 4 bases, V lost 3 bases, and 5 bases had no gene match. Looked up from germline, CDR1 is KGHDR and CDR2 is SFDVKD. The CDR3 covers 15 residues. CDR3 coding DNA: TGTGCCACCAGTGATATGACAGGGGGTGTCTATGGCTACACCTTC. It encodes CATSDMTGGVYGYTF.

J is TRBJ2-7 and V is TRBV6-4; D unclear. Germline V gene sequence: CDR1 MRHNA, CDR2 SNTAGT. The CDR3 runs 14 residues. V lost 0 bases and J lost 2, with 8 bases in between. CDR3 bases: TGTGCCAGCAGTGACTCAGACGGAGCCTACGAGCAGTACTTC. It yields the protein CASSDSDGAYEQYF.

The chain has TRBV6-5 and TRBJ2-1; TRBD1 matches 8 bases. The V gene's germline CDR1 is MNHEY and CDR2 SVGAGI. Trimming removed 6 bases from V and 9 bases from J; junction bases left unmatched: 13. The CDR3 has 15 residues. The CDR3 reads CASSGGQGYFGEQFF. The CDR3 coding sequence is TGTGCCAGCAGCGGTGGACAGGGATATTTTGGTGAGCAGTTCTTC.

The CDR3 DNA reads as TGTGCCTGCATAGCGGGGGGCGGTCTCACTGAAGCTTTCTTT. It encodes CACIAGGGLTEAFF. The rearrangement links TRBV30 to TRBJ1-1; D possibly corresponds to TRBD1 (6 bases). CDR3 length equals 14 residues. Germline-derived CDR1 and CDR2 are GTSNPN and SVGIG (reference sequence). V dropped 6 bases and J dropped 4 bases, with 18 bases sitting between them.

This clone was seen only once. The chain links TRBV18 to TRBJ1-4, with TRBD1 matching over 7 bases. This CDR3 is 16 amino acids long. V lost 4 bases to trimming and J lost 5 bases; unmatched junction nucleotides: 10. Germline V gene lookup returns CDR1 KGHSH and CDR2 LQKENI. The CDR3 DNA is TGTGCCAGCTCACTGGGACAGCTACGCTTCAATGAAAAACTGTTTTTT. Translating it yields CASSLGQLRFNEKLFF.

The CDR3 sequence is CASSLPMGGSSYNEQFF. The CDR3 coding sequence is TGTGCCAGCAGTTTACCCATGGGGGGAAGCTCCTACAATGAGCAGTTCTTC. This chain joins TRBV28 and TRBJ2-1; a possible D gene is TRBD2 (6 bases). V was trimmed by 2 bases and J by 0 bases, leaving 14 bases between them. CDR1 MDHEN and CDR2 SYDVKM come from the germline V gene. This CDR3 spans 17 amino acids.

This clone was seen once. This chain connects TRBV7-9 to TRBJ1-2; TRBD1 might be the D (5 bases). Germline V CDR1 and CDR2: SEHNR, FQNEAQ (reference sequence). V lost 1 base to trimming and J lost 8 bases, with 14 bases between them. The CDR3 contains 14 residues. CDR3 loop: CASSLVGGVEGYTF. The CDR3 region has the DNA TGTGCCAGCAGCTTAGTGGGGGGAGTAGAGGGCTACACCTTC.

The rearrangement uses TRBV19 and TRBJ1-1; D gene uncertain. The CDR3 is made up of 12 amino acids. The germline V gene has CDR1 LNHDA and CDR2 SQIVND (reference sequence). Trimming pared 5 bases from V and 3 bases from J, leaving 7 bases between. This CDR3 is CASSFGDTEAFF. CDR3 DNA sequence: TGTGCCAGTAGTTTCGGGGACACTGAAGCTTTCTTT.

The chain has TRBV23-1 and TRBJ1-2, with TRBD1 matching over 10 bases. TRBV23-1 is identified as an open reading frame with a role that is uncertain. Trimming cost V 10 bases and J 4 bases; bases outside gene matches: 9. CDR3 length equals 14 residues. CDR3: CANLSTGGGYGYTF. CDR3 bases: TGCGCCAACCTTTCGACAGGGGGCGGCTATGGCTACACCTTC.